The 14 T cell receptor beta chains below come from one sample, sequenced in a study of a mutant IDH1 vaccine in newly diagnosed glioma. Documented time point: week 23, last vaccination. Topical imiquimod accompanied each vaccine dose, which consisted of 300 ug of mutant IDH1 20-mer peptide. Clones were sequenced by immunoSEQ multiplex PCR, and TCRdb holds only the in-frame ones, with some missing. Of tens of thousands of clones detected, 75% to 95% appear once; the ten largest clones hold just under 4%. Their antigen targets remain unknown. Here the sequenced sample was PBMCs, taken from a glioma patient whose treatment included an IDH1 peptide vaccine. The receptors derive from a man over 45 with glioma.

V is TRBV19 and J is TRBJ1-1, with D hard to call. Per the germline V gene, CDR1 is LNHDA and CDR2 is SQIVND (reference sequence). CDR3 length equals 13 residues. The V gene lost 0 bases and the J gene lost 4 bases, with 6 bases spanning the gap. The CDR3 is CASSIDVGTEAFF. CDR3 nucleotides: TGTGCCAGTAGTATAGATGTGGGCACTGAAGCTTTCTTT.

V and J are TRBV5-1 and TRBJ2-2; 10 bases are a match to TRBD1. Germline V gives CDR1 SGHRS, CDR2 YFSETQ. The CDR3 loop spans 16 amino acids. The J segment lost 6 bases and the V segment lost 4 bases, leaving 9 bases of the junction unmatched. CDR3 DNA: TGCGCCAGCAGCCTGCCCGGGACAGGGGCTTCCGGGGAGCTGTTTTTT. Protein: CASSLPGTGASGELFF.

This clone was detected a few times. This chain connects TRBV10-2 to TRBJ1-1; TRBD1 matches 7 bases. V lost 3 bases, J lost 1 base, and 2 bases stayed unmatched. This CDR3 has 14 residues. CDR1 is WSHSY, CDR2 SAAADI, per germline. CDR3 sequence: CASSENRGNTEAFF. As DNA, the CDR3 is TGCGCCAGCAGTGAAAACAGGGGGAACACTGAAGCTTTCTTT.

This clone was seen once. The chain employs TRBV5-6 and TRBJ1-3, with 7 bases that match TRBD1. J was trimmed by 0 bases and V by 4 bases; bases with no gene match: 10. Germline V CDR1 and CDR2: SGHDT, YYEEEE. There are 17 residues in the CDR3. The CDR3 region has the DNA TGTGCCAGCAGCCTGACAGGGTCCGCCACCTCTGGAAACACCATATATTTT. This sequence encodes CASSLTGSATSGNTIYF.

The rearrangement uses TRBV2 and TRBJ2-2; unclear D gene. Trimming left V 2 bases short and J 2 bases short, with 9 bases between. The CDR3 sequence is 15 residues long. Germline V gives CDR1 SNHLY, CDR2 FYNNEI. In nucleotides, the CDR3 is TGTGCCAGCAGTGAATGGGCACCAAACACCGGGGAGCTGTTTTTT. As protein: CASSEWAPNTGELFF.

The chain combines TRBV4-2 with TRBJ2-3; no reliable D call. The V and J ends lost 3 bases and 0 bases respectively, with 4 bases between them. CDR3 size: 13 residues. From germline, CDR1 is LGHNA and CDR2 YNFKEQ. The CDR3 DNA reads TGTGCCAGCAGCCACAGGAGCACAGATACGCAGTATTTT. Protein: CASSHRSTDTQYF.

This sequence joins TRBV27 and TRBJ2-7; D might be TRBD2 (6 bases). CDR1 and CDR2 (germline): MNHEY, SMNVEV (reference sequence). Trimming removed 6 bases at V and 4 bases at J, with 22 bases between. This CDR3 comprises 16 residues. CDR3 DNA sequence: TGTGCCAGCAGACTCGGACCGGGAGCCCTTATATACGAGCAGTACTTC. Residues: CASRLGPGALIYEQYF.

V usage is TRBV27 and J usage is TRBJ2-7, with D unresolved. Germline V gene sequence: CDR1 MNHEY, CDR2 SMNVEV (reference sequence). Trimming shortened V by 6 bases and J by 6 bases, and 0 bases separated the two germline ends. CDR3 length: 8 amino acids. This CDR3 is CASSEQYF. The CDR3 DNA follows: TGTGCCAGCAGCGAGCAGTACTTC.

The rearrangement links TRBV6-5 to TRBJ1-2, with 8 bases identical to TRBD1. Germline V gene data show CDR1 as MNHEY and CDR2 as SVGAGI. This CDR3 comprises 14 residues. Trimming cost V 6 bases and J 7 bases; bases outside gene matches: 10. Written as DNA, the CDR3 is TGTGCCAGCAGCCATGGACAGGGAGGAGTTGGCTACACCTTC. Protein product: CASSHGQGGVGYTF.

The gene calls are TRBV7-9 and TRBJ2-5; 10 nucleotides align to TRBD1. The V segment lost 0 bases and the J segment 5 bases; nucleotides outside the gene matches: 3. The CDR3 consists of 15 residues. Germline-derived CDR1 and CDR2 are SEHNR and FQNEAQ (reference sequence). The CDR3 coding sequence is TGTGCCAGCAGCTTAGCGACAGGGGGCAGGGAGACCCAGTACTTC. This translates into CASSLATGGRETQYF. Using reference TRBV7-9 and TRBJ2-5 for the parts outside the CDR3, the full variable domain is DTGVSQNPRHKITKRGQNVTFRCDPISEHNRLYWYRQTLGQGPEFLTYFQNEAQLEKSRLLSDRFSAERPKGSFSTLEIQRTEQGDSAMYLCASSLATGGRETQYFGPGTRLLVL.

This sequence joins TRBV6-1 and TRBJ1-2; TRBD1 agrees at 7 bases. CDR1 and CDR2 (germline): MNHNS, SASEGT. Trimming removed 6 bases from V and 2 bases from J; junction bases left unmatched: 3. This CDR3 comprises 13 residues. The CDR3 coding sequence is TGTGCCAGCAGGAGGACAGGAAACTATGGCTACACCTTC. Its protein is CASRRTGNYGYTF.

The rearrangement uses TRBV30 and TRBJ2-2, with D possibly matching TRBD2 (7 bases). V lost 5 bases to trimming and J lost 5 bases, with 18 bases between them. The CDR3 has 15 amino acids. CDR1 GTSNPN and CDR2 SVGIG come from the germline V gene (reference sequence). The CDR3 DNA sequence: TGTGCCTGGGCCTTCCTCGGGGGGCGGACCGGGGAGCTGTTTTTT. Protein product: CAWAFLGGRTGELFF.

The rearrangement links TRBV27 to TRBJ1-2, with D perhaps matching TRBD1 (6 bases). The CDR3 length is 13 residues. Germline V CDR1 and CDR2: MNHEY, SMNVEV (reference sequence). Deletions cut 0 bases from V and 10 bases from J, with 12 bases between. The CDR3 sequence: CASSLSRAGAYTF. The CDR3 bases are TGTGCCAGCAGTTTATCCCGGGCAGGGGCCTACACCTTC.

This clone was observed a single time. CDR3 protein: CASSSTGVKGYTF. In DNA form, the CDR3 reads TGTGCCAGCAGCTCCACAGGGGTAAAGGGCTACACCTTC. The V call is TRBV9, the J call TRBJ1-2, with 7 bases matching TRBD1. Germline V gives CDR1 SGDLS, CDR2 YYNGEE. There are 13 residues in the CDR3. V lost 4 bases, J lost 8 bases, and 8 bases stayed unmatched. Full variable domain (remainder filled in from reference TRBV9 and TRBJ1-2): DSGVTQTPKHLITATGQRVTLRCSPRSGDLSVYWYQQSLDQGLQFLIQYYNGEERAKGNILERFSAQQFPDLHSELNLSSLELGDSALYFCASSSTGVKGYTFGSGTRLTVV.